The 22 T cell receptor beta chains below come from one sample, sequenced in a study of T-cell reconstitution after alpha-beta-depleted transplantation in children. TCRbeta library construction was performed incorporating unique molecular identifiers. One entry per CDR3 protein, called by TCRdb with MiXCR from the PCR reads. The sample includes 700,000 to 850,000 distinct CDR3 sequences, 15% to 20% of them seen just once. The sample here was PBMCs, mostly from graft donor cells, taken 360 days after TCRalphabeta/CD19-depleted stem cell transplant. These receptors came from a male patient aged 5 to 17 who had a stem cell transplant for acute lymphoblastic leukemia, so the T cells may come from the graft donor.

This clonotype showed up just a few times. This chain uses TRBV5-1 with TRBJ1-4; D uncertain. CDR3 length: 17 amino acids. CDR1 and CDR2 (germline): SGHRS, YFSETQ. V was cut by 2 bases and J by 7 bases, with 21 bases left in between. The CDR3 DNA reads TGCGCCAGCAGCTTCGGAGGGCGCATTCTCTTGAGTGAAAAACTGTTTTTT. Translation gives CASSFGGRILLSEKLFF. Looking up the rest from reference TRBV5-1 and TRBJ1-4 gives the full variable domain: KAGVTQTPRYLIKTRGQQVTLSCSPISGHRSVSWYQQTPGQGLQFLFEYFSETQRNKGNFPGRFSGRQFSNSRSEMNVSTLELGDSALYLCASSFGGRILLSEKLFFGSGTQLSVL.

This clonotype showed up just a few times. The rearrangement joins TRBV12-3 or TRBV12-4 to TRBJ2-4; D remains ambiguous. The germline V and J ends were trimmed by 3 bases and 0 bases, with 15 bases remaining between them. This CDR3 contains 17 residues. The CDR3 loop reads CASSFATYWVAKNIQYF. The CDR3 nucleotides are TGTGCCAGCAGTTTTGCGACGTACTGGGTAGCCAAAAACATTCAGTACTTC.

This clonotype was seen at least ten times. CDR3: CASSLDRGSADTQYF. The CDR3 nucleotides are TGCGCCAGCAGCTTGGACAGGGGGTCGGCAGATACGCAGTATTTT. This chain links TRBV5-1 with TRBJ2-3; 8 positions match TRBD1. J was trimmed by 4 bases and V by 0 bases; bases with no gene match: 4. The CDR3 is 15 residues long. In germline, CDR1 is SGHRS, CDR2 YFSETQ.

The V call is TRBV15, the J call TRBJ2-7, with TRBD2 matching over 8 bases. Germline CDR1 LNHNV, CDR2 YYDKDF (reference sequence). This CDR3 comprises 16 residues. After removal of 0 bases from V and 2 bases from J, the junction contained 6 bases not matched to a gene. CDR3: CATSRDGPGGPYEQYF. In DNA, the CDR3 is TGTGCCACCAGCAGAGATGGTCCGGGAGGGCCCTACGAGCAGTACTTC.

There are a few counts of this clonotype. V usage is TRBV24-1 and J usage is TRBJ1-2; possible D gene TRBD1, 5 bases. The CDR3 is 14 amino acids. The V gene's germline CDR1 is KGHDR and CDR2 SFDVKD. The ends were cut back, 7 bases at V and 0 bases at J, with 11 bases in the middle. The CDR3 is CATSRTFPNYGYTF. CDR3 DNA: TGTGCCACCAGCAGGACATTCCCTAACTATGGCTACACCTTC.

The chain couples TRBV20-1 to TRBJ2-1; a weak D match, TRBD2 (6 bases). Germline V gene sequence: CDR1 DFQATT, CDR2 SNEGSKA (reference sequence). Trimming took off 4 bases at V and 4 bases at J, with 11 bases between the two ends. The CDR3 consists of 13 residues. The CDR3 DNA sequence: TGCAGTGCTATAGCGGTTACTTACAATGAGCAGTTCTTC. Its protein product is CSAIAVTYNEQFF.

This clonotype has more than one count but fewer than ten. The chain is built from TRBV20-1 and TRBJ2-7; TRBD2 matches 8 bases. Germline-derived CDR1 and CDR2 are DFQATT and SNEGSKA (reference sequence). The CDR3 consists of 15 residues. V lost 0 bases, J lost 7 bases, and 11 bases stayed unmatched. CDR3 coding DNA: TGCAGTGCTAGAGATCCACGGGGACTAGGGCCGGAGCAGTACTTC. It is translated as CSARDPRGLGPEQYF.

The V gene is TRBV11-2, the J gene TRBJ1-2, with D unresolved. The germline V and J ends were trimmed by 0 bases and 4 bases, with 15 bases remaining between them. Per the germline V gene, CDR1 is SGHAT and CDR2 is FQNNGV. The CDR3 covers 16 residues. CDR3 sequence reads: CASSLDVAHWTYGYTF. The DNA for the CDR3 is TGTGCCAGCAGCTTAGATGTAGCCCATTGGACCTATGGCTACACCTTC.

The V and J genes are TRBV7-2 and TRBJ2-3; 12 nucleotides agree with TRBD2. With 6 bases clipped from V and 0 bases from J, the junction kept 1 base outside the gene matches. CDR1 and CDR2 from the germline V gene are SGHTA and FQGNSA. The CDR3 spans 15 residues. The CDR3 spells CASRLAGGSTDTQYF. CDR3 sequence (DNA): TGTGCCAGCAGACTAGCGGGAGGCAGCACAGATACGCAGTATTTT.

CDR3 coding DNA: TGTGCCAGCAGTGACTTACGGGGGGGCCAAGGGAATGAGCAGTTCTTC. Translation: CASSDLRGGQGNEQFF. The V and J genes are TRBV25-1 and TRBJ2-1, with 8 nucleotides matching TRBD2. This CDR3 comprises 16 residues. Per germline, CDR1 MGHDK and CDR2 SYGVNS. V was clipped by 3 bases and J by 7 bases; unmatched bases: 11.

V usage is TRBV2 and J usage is TRBJ2-1; 12 bases match TRBD1. The trim removed 4 bases at V and 6 bases at J, leaving 1 base unmatched. Germline lookup yields CDR1 SNHLY and CDR2 FYNNEI. The CDR3 extends over 14 amino acids. The CDR3 sequence is CASSGDRGLNEQFF. In DNA, the CDR3 is TGTGCCAGCAGTGGGGACAGGGGGCTCAATGAGCAGTTCTTC. Full variable domain (rest looked up from reference TRBV2 and TRBJ2-1): EPEVTQTPSHQVTQMGQEVILRCVPISNHLYFYWYRQILGQKVEFLVSFYNNEISEKSEIFDDQFSVERPDGSNFTLKIRSTKLEDSAMYFCASSGDRGLNEQFFGPGTRLTVL.

The V gene is TRBV5-1, the J gene TRBJ2-5; no definite D call. Germline V gene sequence: CDR1 SGHRS, CDR2 YFSETQ. Trimming stripped 0 bases from V and 0 bases from J, with 12 bases between. The CDR3 length is 16 residues. CDR3 region: CASSLGGIWYQETQYF. The CDR3 DNA sequence: TGCGCCAGCAGCTTGGGAGGAATTTGGTACCAAGAGACCCAGTACTTC. The variable domain in full, completed from reference TRBV5-1 and TRBJ2-5, reads KAGVTQTPRYLIKTRGQQVTLSCSPISGHRSVSWYQQTPGQGLQFLFEYFSETQRNKGNFPGRFSGRQFSNSRSEMNVSTLELGDSALYLCASSLGGIWYQETQYFGPGTRLLVL.

This clonotype appeared many times. This chain uses TRBV5-1 with TRBJ1-1; a weak D match, TRBD1 (6 bases). The V end was cut by 1 base, the J end by 1 base, with 8 bases between. Germline V CDR1 and CDR2: SGHRS, YFSETQ. The CDR3 is made up of 14 amino acids. CDR3 in DNA: TGCGCCAGCAGCTTGAGGACAGCGAACACTGAAGCTTTCTTT. This gives the protein CASSLRTANTEAFF.

This clonotype was picked up a small number of times. The CDR3 loop is CSVEEVEGQPQHF. CDR3 DNA: TGCAGCGTTGAAGAGGTGGAAGGTCAGCCCCAGCATTTT. V usage is TRBV29-1 and J usage is TRBJ1-5; no firm D call. Germline V gene sequence: CDR1 SQVTM, CDR2 ANQGSEA. CDR3 length: 13 amino acids. V dropped 0 bases and J dropped 6 bases, with 9 bases sitting between them. Full variable domain (missing parts from reference TRBV29-1 and TRBJ1-5): SAVISQKPSRDICQRGTSLTIQCQVDSQVTMMFWYRQQPGQSLTLIATANQGSEATYESGFVIDKFPISRPNLTFSTLTVSNMSPEDSSIYLCSVEEVEGQPQHFGDGTRLSIL.

This rearrangement joins TRBV12-3 or TRBV12-4 to TRBJ2-2, with TRBD1 matching 8 bases. After removal of 0 bases from V and 7 bases from J, the junction contained 4 bases not matched to a gene. The CDR3 runs 15 residues. Here the CDR3 DNA reads TGTGCCAGCAGTTTAGCGACAGGGGAGGTCGGGGAGCTGTTTTTT. Amino acid sequence: CASSLATGEVGELFF.

This clonotype has just a few counts. V gene TRBV6-1 combines with J gene TRBJ2-7; 7 bases match TRBD1. The CDR3 contains 15 residues. Germline CDR1 is MNHNS and CDR2 is SASEGT. Trimming at V came to 6 bases and at J to 4 bases, leaving 12 bases not matched to a gene. The CDR3 DNA reads as TGTGCCAGCAGGCGGTCGCCGGGACAGAGATACGAGCAGTACTTC. Amino acid sequence: CASRRSPGQRYEQYF.

The chain couples TRBV28 to TRBJ2-6, with TRBD1 matching 8 bases. V lost 3 bases to trimming and J lost 1 base; unmatched junction nucleotides: 5. CDR1 is MDHEN and CDR2 is SYDVKM in the germline V gene. The CDR3 contains 17 residues. This CDR3 is CASSLSRGRSGANVLTF. Here the CDR3 DNA reads TGTGCCAGCAGTTTGAGCAGGGGGCGGTCTGGGGCCAACGTCCTGACTTTC. Combining the CDR3 with reference TRBV28 and TRBJ2-6 gives the whole variable domain DVKVTQSSRYLVKRTGEKVFLECVQDMDHENMFWYRQDPGLGLRLIYFSYDVKMKEKGDIPEGYSVSREKKERFSLILESASTNQTSMYLCASSLSRGRSGANVLTFGAGSRLTVL.

The chain couples TRBV9 to TRBJ2-3; a possible D gene is TRBD2 (7 bases). Per germline, CDR1 SGDLS and CDR2 YYNGEE. The CDR3 is made up of 15 amino acids. Trimming removed 0 bases at V and 8 bases at J, with 16 bases between. As DNA, the CDR3 is TGTGCCAGCAGCGTAGAGGGGGGGCGCTTCAGTACGCAGTATTTT. This encodes CASSVEGGRFSTQYF.

This clonotype was found many times. The CDR3 region has the DNA TGTGCCAGCAGATTCACAGTGGCAGATACGCAGTATTTT. Translated: CASRFTVADTQYF. The J gene is TRBJ2-3, the V gene TRBV6-1, with no clear D. CDR3 length: 13 residues. Per germline, CDR1 MNHNS and CDR2 SASEGT. The ends were cut back, 6 bases at V and 4 bases at J, with 11 bases in the middle.

The CDR3 nucleotides read TGTGCCAGCAGCCCAGGACGGGCGCAGTATTTT. It yields the protein CASSPGRAQYF. The V call is TRBV7-9, the J call TRBJ2-3; D unresolved. V was shortened by 5 bases and J by 10 bases, with 10 bases between the two germline ends. Germline lookup yields CDR1 SEHNR and CDR2 FQNEAQ (reference sequence). The CDR3 totals 11 residues. The entire variable domain, with the rest obtained from reference TRBV7-9 and TRBJ2-3, is as follows: DTGVSQNPRHKITKRGQNVTFRCDPISEHNRLYWYRQTLGQGPEFLTYFQNEAQLEKSRLLSDRFSAERPKGSFSTLEIQRTEQGDSAMYLCASSPGRAQYFGPGTRLTVL.

The J gene is TRBJ2-7, the V gene TRBV15; tentatively, D is TRBD2 (6 bases). The V end lost 5 bases, the J end lost 3 bases, and 11 bases lay between the germline ends. This CDR3 is 13 amino acids long. Germline V gene lookup returns CDR1 LNHNV and CDR2 YYDKDF (reference sequence). The CDR3 is CATSGGPDYEQYF. The CDR3 DNA is TGTGCCACCAGCGGAGGGCCCGACTACGAGCAGTACTTC.

The rearrangement links TRBV6-2 or TRBV6-3 to TRBJ2-3; 9 bases line up with TRBD2. The germline V gene encodes CDR1 MNHEY and CDR2 SVGEGT. The CDR3 length is 20 residues. Unmatched junction bases numbered 19, after V lost 2 bases and J lost 4 bases. The CDR3 DNA is TGTGCCAGCAGTTACCGCCTAGCGGGGAGGGGACGGGGAGGAGCAGATACGCAGTATTTT. Encoded protein: CASSYRLAGRGRGGADTQYF.